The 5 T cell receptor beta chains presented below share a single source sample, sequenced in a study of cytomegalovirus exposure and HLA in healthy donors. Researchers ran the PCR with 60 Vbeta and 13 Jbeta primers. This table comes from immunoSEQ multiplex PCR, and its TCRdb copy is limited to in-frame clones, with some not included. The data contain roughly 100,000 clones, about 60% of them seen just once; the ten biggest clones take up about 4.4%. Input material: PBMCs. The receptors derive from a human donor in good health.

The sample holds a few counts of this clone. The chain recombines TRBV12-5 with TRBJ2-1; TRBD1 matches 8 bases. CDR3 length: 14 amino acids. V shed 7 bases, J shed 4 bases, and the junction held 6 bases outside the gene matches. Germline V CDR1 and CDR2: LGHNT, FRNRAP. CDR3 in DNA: TGTGCTAGTGCTGCCGGGACAGGTTACAATGAGCAGTTCTTC. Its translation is CASAAGTGYNEQFF. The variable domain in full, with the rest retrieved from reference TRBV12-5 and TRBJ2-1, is DARVTQTPRHKVTEMGQEVTMRCQPILGHNTVFWYRQTMMQGLELLAYFRNRAPLDDSGMPKDRFSAEMPDATLATLKIQPSEPRDSAVYFCASAAGTGYNEQFFGPGTRLTVL.

CDR3 DNA: TGTGCCAGCAGTGACTGGAACACTGAAGCTTTCTTT. It translates to CASSDWNTEAFF. The V and J genes are TRBV6-1 and TRBJ1-1, with D uncertain. The CDR3 contains 12 residues. Germline V lookup: CDR1 MNHNS, CDR2 SASEGT. Between the trimmed V and J ends, which lost 3 bases and 1 base, there was a span of 3 bases.

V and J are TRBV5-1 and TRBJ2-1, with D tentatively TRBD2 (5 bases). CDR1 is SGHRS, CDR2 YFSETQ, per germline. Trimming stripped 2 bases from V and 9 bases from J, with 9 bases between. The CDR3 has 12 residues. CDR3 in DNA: TGCGCCAGCAGCTTCAGCGGAGGTGAGCAGTTCTTC. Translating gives CASSFSGGEQFF.

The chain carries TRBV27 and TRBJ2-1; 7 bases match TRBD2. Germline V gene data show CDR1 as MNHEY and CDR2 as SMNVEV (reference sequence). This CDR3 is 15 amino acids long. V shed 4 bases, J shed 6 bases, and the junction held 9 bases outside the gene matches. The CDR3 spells CASSSRSGIVNEQFF. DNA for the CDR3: TGTGCCAGCAGTTCCCGAAGCGGGATAGTCAATGAGCAGTTCTTC.

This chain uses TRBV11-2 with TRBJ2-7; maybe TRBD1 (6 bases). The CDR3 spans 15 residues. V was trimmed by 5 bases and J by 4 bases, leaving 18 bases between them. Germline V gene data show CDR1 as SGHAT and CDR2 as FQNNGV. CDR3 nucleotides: TGTGCCAGCAGCACGAATCCACAGGGCCCTTACGAGCAGTACTTC. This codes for CASSTNPQGPYEQYF.